This T cell receptor (beta chain) derives from a study of blood T cells in healthy people across ages. Findings and limits, study-wide: More naive CD4+ cells and higher diversity marked long-lived donors relative to aged donors. TCR beta diversity correlated strongly with naive T cell percentage.

This clonotype was found a few times. The target antigen is unknown. Sample-barcoded 5' priming and a J-beta primer mix drove a second PCR of roughly 7 to 11 cycles. TCRdb reprocessed the 5' RACE reads with MiXCR, giving one entry per CDR3 protein. The sample has about 680,000 distinct CDR3 sequences, 45% to 50% seen once. The sample comprised blood. The sequence was collected from a woman in her sixties in good health.

CDR3 bases: TGTGCCAGCATTTCAGCGGGGGTCTACAATGAGCAGTTCTTC. This codes for CASISAGVYNEQFF. The V gene is TRBV25-1, the J gene TRBJ2-1, with TRBD2 matching 8 bases. Trimming took 7 bases from V and 3 from J; bases not matched to a gene: 5. The CDR3 covers 14 residues. Germline assignment: CDR1 MGHDK and CDR2 SYGVNS.